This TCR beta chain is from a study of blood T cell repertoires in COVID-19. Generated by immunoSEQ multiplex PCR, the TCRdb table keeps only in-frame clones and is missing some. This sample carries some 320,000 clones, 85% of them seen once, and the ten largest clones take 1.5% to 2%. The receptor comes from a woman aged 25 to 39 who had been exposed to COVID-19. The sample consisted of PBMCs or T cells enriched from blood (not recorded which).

The CDR3 bases are TGTGCCAGCAGCGACCCGGGGAGAATCAAAGTAGACTATGGCTACACCTTC. Amino acid sequence: CASSDPGRIKVDYGYTF. This rearrangement joins TRBV9 to TRBJ1-2; the D is unclear. V dropped 3 bases and J dropped 3 bases, with 21 bases sitting between them. This CDR3 has 17 amino acids. CDR1 is SGDLS and CDR2 is YYNGEE in the germline V gene.